The 10 T cell receptor beta chains below all came from one sample that was sequenced in a study of identical twins (dated by TCRdb to between 2015 and 2016). Receptor libraries were prepared by 5' RACE. The sequencer listed for this sample is Illumina HiSeq 2000. In-frame beta chains were kept once TCRdb had trimmed the public reads at Q25 with fastp and called clones with MiXCR. Rows are unified per CDR3 protein, each entry keeping the most common DNA and genes. This sample holds about 890,000 distinct CDR3 sequences; more than 9% were observed only once. The ten largest make up around 1.6% of the sample. These sequences were also reported in another study, on yellow fever vaccine responses in identical twins.

Sequencing was performed on PBMCs. The receptors come from a woman aged 18-30 years in good health.

In this sample, this clonotype turned up a few times. The chain couples TRBV7-9 to TRBJ2-2; D gene unclear. V lost 3 bases and J lost 3, with 11 bases in between. The CDR3 runs to 15 residues. CDR1 SEHNR and CDR2 FQNEAQ come from the germline V gene (reference sequence). CDR3 nucleotides: TGTGCCAGCAGCTTCCGCTCAAAGGACACCGGGGAGCTGTTTTTT. This gives the protein CASSFRSKDTGELFF.

In this sample, this clonotype turned up many times. The J gene is TRBJ2-1, the V gene TRBV11-2; 9 bases are shared with TRBD1. The CDR3 totals 15 residues. The V and J ends lost 5 bases and 1 base, in that order; junction bases with no gene match: 3. Germline V CDR1 and CDR2: SGHAT, FQNNGV. CDR3: CASSGGTGSYNEQFF. The CDR3 coding sequence is TGTGCCAGCAGCGGGGGGACAGGGTCCTACAATGAGCAGTTCTTC.

There are many counts of this clonotype. The J gene is TRBJ2-1, the V gene TRBV12-5; TRBD2 matches at 7 bases. Germline V lookup: CDR1 LGHNT, CDR2 FRNRAP. There are 17 residues in the CDR3. The V segment lost 11 bases and the J segment 0 bases; nucleotides outside the gene matches: 16. CDR3 amino acids: CASGGSVREFSYNEQFF. Here the CDR3 DNA reads TGTGCTTCCGGGGGAAGTGTGCGGGAGTTCTCCTACAATGAGCAGTTCTTC. Full variable domain (outside the CDR3, taken from reference TRBV12-5 and TRBJ2-1): DARVTQTPRHKVTEMGQEVTMRCQPILGHNTVFWYRQTMMQGLELLAYFRNRAPLDDSGMPKDRFSAEMPDATLATLKIQPSEPRDSAVYFCASGGSVREFSYNEQFFGPGTRLTVL.

This chain connects TRBV6-1 to TRBJ2-2; the D is unclear. This CDR3 contains 15 residues. V gave up 4 bases and J gave up 1 base, with 10 bases separating them. CDR1 and CDR2 from the germline V gene are MNHNS and SASEGT. The CDR3 protein is CASSVRRWNTGELFF. CDR3 nucleotides: TGTGCCAGCAGTGTTCGGCGTTGGAACACCGGGGAGCTGTTTTTT.

The chain uses TRBV11-2 and TRBJ2-2; no reliable D call. This CDR3 is built from 13 residues. V lost 8 bases to trimming and J lost 2 bases, with 9 bases between them. From germline, CDR1 is SGHAT and CDR2 FQNNGV. The DNA of the CDR3 is TGTGCCAGCCGAAAGATCAACACCGGGGAGCTGTTTTTT. Translated: CASRKINTGELFF.

This chain connects TRBV2 to TRBJ1-1; D not certain. Germline assignment: CDR1 SNHLY and CDR2 FYNNEI. V dropped 7 bases and J dropped 4 bases, with 16 bases sitting between them. The CDR3 totals 14 residues. The CDR3 reads CASNPKAGATEAFF. CDR3 DNA: TGTGCCAGCAACCCCAAGGCGGGAGCCACTGAAGCTTTCTTT.

This clonotype was seen a few times. The chain joins TRBV12-3 or TRBV12-4 to TRBJ2-7; tentative D call: TRBD1 (6 bases). This CDR3 has 13 residues. Trimming removed 4 bases at V and 3 bases at J, with 10 bases between. The CDR3 loop reads CASSSSGVYEQYV. The CDR3 nucleotides read TGTGCCAGCAGTTCCTCAGGGGTCTACGAGCAGTACGTC.

This clonotype came up a few times. This chain joins TRBV5-1 and TRBJ2-6, with D perhaps matching TRBD2 (5 bases). The CDR3 contains 14 residues. The V gene lost 0 bases and the J gene lost 19 bases, with 20 bases spanning the gap. CDR1 and CDR2 from the germline V gene are SGHRS and YFSETQ. This chain's CDR3 is CASSLAGNPAAVTF. The CDR3 coding sequence is TGCGCCAGCAGCTTGGCCGGTAACCCGGCAGCGGTCACTTTC.

This chain joins TRBV15 and TRBJ2-1; 8 positions match TRBD2. The CDR3 extends over 15 amino acids. The V and J ends lost 1 base and 8 bases, in that order; junction bases with no gene match: 7. Per the germline V gene, CDR1 is LNHNV and CDR2 is YYDKDF (reference sequence). In DNA, the CDR3 is TGTGCCACCAGCAGAGCGGGGGGGCCTTTCGATGAGCAGTTCTTC. Translation: CATSRAGGPFDEQFF. The entire variable domain, with the rest obtained from reference TRBV15 and TRBJ2-1, is as follows: DAMVIQNPRYQVTQFGKPVTLSCSQTLNHNVMYWYQQKSSQAPKLLFHYYDKDFNNEADTPDNFQSRRPNTSFCFLDIRSPGLGDTAMYLCATSRAGGPFDEQFFGPGTRLTVL.

This clonotype was found a few times. The chain is built from TRBV11-1 and TRBJ2-3, with TRBD2 matching over 13 bases. This CDR3 is built from 18 residues. Germline V lookup: CDR1 SGHAT, CDR2 FQDESV (reference sequence). V lost 1 base to trimming and J lost 0 bases; unmatched junction nucleotides: 4. The CDR3 reads CASSLVGTSGISTDTQYF. CDR3 DNA sequence: TGTGCCAGCAGCTTAGTTGGGACTAGCGGGATCAGCACAGATACGCAGTATTTT. The variable domain in full, with the rest retrieved from reference TRBV11-1 and TRBJ2-3, is EAEVAQSPRYKITEKSQAVAFWCDPISGHATLYWYRQILGQGPELLVQFQDESVVDDSQLPKDRFSAERLKGVDSTLKIQPAELGDSAMYLCASSLVGTSGISTDTQYFGPGTRLTVL.